This TCR beta chain came from a study of radiation and T cells in renal cell carcinoma. Findings of the study overall: Pretreatment tumor biopsies were lacking, so baseline clonotypes are unknown. In blood, top tumor clones expanded by 2 weeks, shrinking by 4.

This sample's time point: baseline pretreatment blood. Treatment: 15 Gy SBRT to primary tumor, nephrectomy 4 weeks later. After SBRT, blood was collected at 2 and 4 weeks, plus baseline. The patient's renal cell carcinoma had clear cell pathology. Libraries were prepared by immunoSEQ multiplex PCR; TCRdb keeps only in-frame clonotypes and omits some of them. The sample has 150,000 or so clones; about nine tenths are singletons. Germline V gene data show CDR1 as MNHEY and CDR2 as SVGAGI. This CDR3 region has 15 residues. Trimming removed 5 bases from V and 4 bases from J; junction bases left unmatched: 10. A note on this clone: Its matching antigen is unknown.

The source material was blood, sampled from a patient whose treatment included radiotherapy and nephrectomy. This chain links TRBV6-5 with TRBJ1-2; TRBD1 aligns across 7 bases. This clonotype was sampled from a woman aged 70-85 years with renal cell carcinoma. The CDR3 nucleotides are TGTGCCAGCAGTAGAAGCTGGACAGGCGTCTATGGCTACACCTTC. It codes for CASSRSWTGVYGYTF.